A selection of T cell receptor beta chains follows, all from one sample in a study of PD-1 blockade in classical Hodgkin lymphoma. Using immunoSEQ multiplex PCR, the repertoire was profiled, and TCRdb retains in-frame clones only, with some absent. The data show over 50,000 clones, more than 75% seen once. The sequencing used peripheral blood mononuclear cells (PBMCs), collected before the fourth cycle of nivolumab. Receptors were obtained from a human donor with classical Hodgkin lymphoma. Both conserved end residues are part of each CDR3. The order of the fields is J gene, V gene, D gene, clone size, CDR3 protein. A D gene is named only where the DNA matches it firmly. Size is stated for part of the rows, as once, few or many counts, or as a class when the clone is expanded.

J gene: TRBJ1-2; V gene: TRBV5-4; D gene: TRBD1; clone size: NA; CDR3 protein: CASSVQGGYGYTF
J gene: TRBJ2-7; V gene: TRBV28; D gene: TRBD1; clone size: NA; CDR3 protein: CASSLRDRKAYEQYF
J gene: TRBJ2-5; V gene: TRBV15; D gene: TRBD2; clone size: NA; CDR3 protein: CATGTSGKETQYF
J gene: TRBJ2-1; V gene: TRBV6-1; D gene: NA; clone size: NA; CDR3 protein: CASSRQTSSYNEQFF
J gene: TRBJ2-3; V gene: TRBV19; D gene: TRBD2; clone size: once; CDR3 protein: CASSLISGGSPTDTQYF
J gene: TRBJ2-1; V gene: TRBV6-5; D gene: NA; clone size: NA; CDR3 protein: CASSYSQDEQFF
J gene: TRBJ1-2; V gene: TRBV5-6; D gene: TRBD1; clone size: once; CDR3 protein: CASSSPDREGYTF
J gene: TRBJ2-3; V gene: TRBV5-4; D gene: NA; clone size: NA; CDR3 protein: CASSPEVRSDTQYF
J gene: TRBJ2-7; V gene: TRBV9; D gene: TRBD1; clone size: NA; CDR3 protein: CASSVEGTGWYEQYF
J gene: TRBJ1-4; V gene: TRBV6-1; D gene: NA; clone size: NA; CDR3 protein: CASSELTGEKLFF
J gene: TRBJ2-7; V gene: TRBV10-1; D gene: TRBD1; clone size: NA; CDR3 protein: CASRGTGQEDNNYEQYF
J gene: TRBJ1-2; V gene: TRBV7-9; D gene: NA; clone size: NA; CDR3 protein: CASSPDSHYGYTF
J gene: TRBJ1-2; V gene: TRBV5-4; D gene: NA; clone size: NA; CDR3 protein: CASSLEASVSYGYTF
J gene: TRBJ2-2; V gene: TRBV18; D gene: TRBD1; clone size: NA; CDR3 protein: CASSPKVGQGAGELFF
J gene: TRBJ2-1; V gene: TRBV6-5; D gene: TRBD1; clone size: NA; CDR3 protein: CASSYAGTGYNEQFF
J gene: TRBJ2-5; V gene: TRBV20-1; D gene: NA; clone size: NA; CDR3 protein: CSAGQTQYF
J gene: TRBJ2-5; V gene: TRBV19; D gene: TRBD2; clone size: NA; CDR3 protein: CASSIVQREKETQYF
J gene: TRBJ2-5; V gene: TRBV5-3; D gene: NA; clone size: NA; CDR3 protein: CARSYRVLGETQYF
J gene: TRBJ2-7; V gene: TRBV28; D gene: TRBD1; clone size: NA; CDR3 protein: CASSPSGTGIGEQYF
J gene: TRBJ2-7; V gene: TRBV7-9; D gene: NA; clone size: NA; CDR3 protein: CASSLTGTGEQYF
J gene: TRBJ2-5; V gene: TRBV28; D gene: TRBD2; clone size: NA; CDR3 protein: CASSLGASGLETQYF
J gene: TRBJ2-1; V gene: TRBV6-5; D gene: TRBD1; clone size: NA; CDR3 protein: CASSPGQEAHEQFF
J gene: TRBJ2-7; V gene: TRBV7-9; D gene: NA; clone size: NA; CDR3 protein: CASSTGQTYEQYF
J gene: TRBJ2-2; V gene: TRBV28; D gene: TRBD1; clone size: NA; CDR3 protein: CASSLFLPGQRQGAGELFF
J gene: TRBJ2-2; V gene: TRBV9; D gene: TRBD1; clone size: NA; CDR3 protein: CASSDRDRGNTGELFF
J gene: TRBJ2-1; V gene: TRBV9; D gene: NA; clone size: NA; CDR3 protein: CASSVAKISNEQFF
J gene: TRBJ2-5; V gene: TRBV6-1; D gene: NA; clone size: NA; CDR3 protein: CASSEEDFGETQYF
J gene: TRBJ1-1; V gene: TRBV19; D gene: NA; clone size: once; CDR3 protein: CASSILVENTEAFF
J gene: TRBJ2-7; V gene: TRBV7-9; D gene: NA; clone size: once; CDR3 protein: CASTSGREQYF
J gene: TRBJ2-3; V gene: TRBV4-1; D gene: NA; clone size: NA; CDR3 protein: CASSQAPLAGSTDTQYF
J gene: TRBJ2-1; V gene: TRBV4-1; D gene: NA; clone size: NA; CDR3 protein: CASSQEGEILYNEQFF
J gene: TRBJ1-2; V gene: TRBV12-2; D gene: NA; clone size: NA; CDR3 protein: CASRLACKALGYGYTF
J gene: TRBJ1-1; V gene: TRBV5-1; D gene: NA; clone size: NA; CDR3 protein: CASSLRQGDANTEAFF
J gene: TRBJ1-2; V gene: TRBV19; D gene: NA; clone size: NA; CDR3 protein: CASSTSPVDSRYGYTF
J gene: TRBJ2-1; V gene: TRBV6-5; D gene: TRBD1; clone size: NA; CDR3 protein: CASSYSSPQGANEQFF
J gene: TRBJ2-5; V gene: TRBV5-1; D gene: TRBD1; clone size: NA; CDR3 protein: CASSSQGAQYF
J gene: TRBJ1-5; V gene: TRBV10-2; D gene: TRBD1; clone size: NA; CDR3 protein: CASSEPDRGQQPQHF
J gene: TRBJ2-1; V gene: TRBV4-2; D gene: NA; clone size: NA; CDR3 protein: CASSQDDRTPESEQFF
J gene: TRBJ2-3; V gene: TRBV7-7; D gene: TRBD1; clone size: NA; CDR3 protein: CASSLDSIPGQGTDTQYF
J gene: TRBJ2-3; V gene: TRBV5-1; D gene: TRBD2; clone size: NA; CDR3 protein: CASSLGQRGTSTDTQYF
J gene: TRBJ2-7; V gene: TRBV19; D gene: TRBD2; clone size: NA; CDR3 protein: CATSGLSYEQYF
J gene: TRBJ2-1; V gene: TRBV7-2; D gene: NA; clone size: NA; CDR3 protein: CASSLGPLEQFF
J gene: TRBJ2-1; V gene: TRBV7-2; D gene: NA; clone size: once; CDR3 protein: CASSLARSQGAYNEQFF
J gene: TRBJ2-5; V gene: TRBV5-1; D gene: NA; clone size: once; CDR3 protein: CASTPRGGGETQYF
J gene: TRBJ2-1; V gene: TRBV6-5; D gene: NA; clone size: NA; CDR3 protein: CASSYVDEQFF
J gene: TRBJ2-1; V gene: TRBV7-5; D gene: NA; clone size: NA; CDR3 protein: CARSLSGGQFF
J gene: TRBJ2-3; V gene: TRBV4-3; D gene: NA; clone size: NA; CDR3 protein: CASSPHTTVSTDTQYF
J gene: TRBJ2-3; V gene: TRBV19; D gene: NA; clone size: NA; CDR3 protein: CASSVARDTQYF
J gene: TRBJ2-7; V gene: TRBV7-9; D gene: TRBD2; clone size: NA; CDR3 protein: CATHGQETLTSGSYEQYF
J gene: TRBJ1-2; V gene: TRBV28; D gene: NA; clone size: once; CDR3 protein: CASSLYWDTDNYGYTF